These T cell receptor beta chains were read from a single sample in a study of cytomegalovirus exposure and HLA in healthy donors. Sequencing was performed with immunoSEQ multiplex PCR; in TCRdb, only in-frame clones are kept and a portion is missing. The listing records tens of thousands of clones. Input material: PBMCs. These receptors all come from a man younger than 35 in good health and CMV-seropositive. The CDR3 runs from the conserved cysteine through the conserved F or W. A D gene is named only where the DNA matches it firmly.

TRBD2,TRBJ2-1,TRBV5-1,CASSLGLAGINEQFF,TGCGCCAGCAGCTTAGGGCTAGCGGGGATCAATGAGCAGTTCTTC
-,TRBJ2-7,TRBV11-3,CASSLDGGSYEQYF,TGTGCCAGCAGCTTAGACGGGGGATCCTACGAGCAGTACTTC
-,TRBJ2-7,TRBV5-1,CASSLVAGETYEQYF,TGCGCCAGCAGCTTGGTTGCAGGTGAAACCTACGAGCAGTACTTC
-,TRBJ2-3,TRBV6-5,CASRSGGTDTQYF,TGTGCCAGCAGGTCCGGCGGAACAGATACGCAGTATTTT
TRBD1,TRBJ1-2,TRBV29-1,CSAPDRVKGYTF,TGCAGCGCGCCAGACAGGGTGAAAGGCTACACCTTC
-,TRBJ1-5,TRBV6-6,CASSYSTEGNQPQHF,TGTGCCAGCAGTTACTCCACGGAGGGCAATCAGCCCCAGCATTTT
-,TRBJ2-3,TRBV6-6,CASVGEDTQYF,TGTGCCAGCGTAGGAGAAGATACGCAGTATTTT
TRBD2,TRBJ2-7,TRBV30,CAWSRGGIYEQYF,TGTGCCTGGAGTCGGGGGGGTATTTACGAGCAGTACTTC
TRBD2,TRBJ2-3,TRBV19,CASSMLVAGSSTDTQYF,TGTGCCAGTAGTATGTTAGTAGCGGGGTCTAGCACAGATACGCAGTATTTT
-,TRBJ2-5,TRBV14,CASSRSGTLQETQYF,TGTGCCAGCAGCCGATCCGGGACATTGCAAGAGACCCAGTACTTC
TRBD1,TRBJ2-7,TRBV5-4,CASSLRAGGPYEQYF,TGTGCCAGCAGCCTTCGGGCAGGGGGACCCTACGAGCAGTACTTC
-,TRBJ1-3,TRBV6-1,CASSEGPILSGNTIYF,TGTGCCAGCAGTGAAGGTCCGATACTCTCTGGAAACACCATATATTTT
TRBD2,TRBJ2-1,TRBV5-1,CASSLVLAGPPQQFF,TGCGCCAGCAGCTTGGTGCTAGCGGGGCCGCCTCAGCAGTTCTTC
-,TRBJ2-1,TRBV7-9,CASSWPRAHEQFF,TGTGCCAGCAGCTGGCCCCGTGCACACGAGCAGTTCTTC
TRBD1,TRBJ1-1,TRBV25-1,CASSDNSIRGAFF,TGTGCCAGCAGTGATAATTCAATCAGGGGGGCTTTCTTT
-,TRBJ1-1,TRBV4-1,CASSQGIGRGAFF,TGCGCCAGCAGCCAAGGTATAGGTAGGGGAGCTTTCTTT
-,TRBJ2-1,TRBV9,CASSVAGTDEQFF,TGTGCCAGCAGCGTCGCGGGGACTGATGAGCAGTTCTTC
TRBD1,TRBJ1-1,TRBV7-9,CASSRGTVTEAFF,TGTGCCAGCAGCCGGGGGACAGTCACTGAAGCTTTCTTT
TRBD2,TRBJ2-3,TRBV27,CASSLVGTSGGSTDTQYF,TGTGCCAGCAGTTTAGTCGGGACTAGCGGGGGGAGCACAGATACGCAGTATTTT
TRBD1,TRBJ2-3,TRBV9,CASSSHTGGGTDTQYF,TGTGCCAGCAGCTCTCATACAGGGGGCGGCACAGATACGCAGTATTTT
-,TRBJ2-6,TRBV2,CASSPGASGANVLTF,TGTGCCAGCAGTCCAGGGGCCTCTGGGGCCAACGTCCTGACTTTC
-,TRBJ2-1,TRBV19,CASSPLGGGSSYNEQFF,TGTGCCAGTAGTCCCCTTGGTGGGGGGAGCTCCTACAATGAGCAGTTCTTC
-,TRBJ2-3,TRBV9,CASSVGGGTQYF,TGTGCCAGCAGCGTAGGAGGTGGGACGCAGTATTTT
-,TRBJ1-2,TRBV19,CASSNNNYGYTF,TGTGCCAGTAGTAACAATAACTATGGCTACACCTTC
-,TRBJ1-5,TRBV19,CASTRAGPRKEPQHF,TGTGCCAGTACCAGGGCTGGGCCCCGGAAAGAGCCCCAGCATTTT
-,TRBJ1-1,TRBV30,CAWSRGGPRAFF,TGTGCCTGGAGTCGGGGGGGGCCGAGGGCTTTCTTT
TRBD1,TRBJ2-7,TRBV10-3,CAISATGDSYETYEQYF,TGTGCCATCAGTGCGACAGGGGATTCCTACGAGACCTACGAGCAGTACTTC
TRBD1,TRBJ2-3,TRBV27,CASRWTGQGPDTQYF,TGTGCCAGCAGGTGGACAGGTCAAGGACCAGATACGCAGTATTTT